This T cell receptor (beta chain) was sequenced during a study of shared clonotypes between healthy human individuals. This CDR3 is 15 amino acids long. The V segment lost 1 base and the J segment 5 bases; nucleotides outside the gene matches: 4. Germline values: CDR1 LNHDA, CDR2 SQIVND (reference sequence). Naivety among CD8 cells was defined by CD45RO negativity and positive CCR7 selection, thereby excluding terminally differentiated effector memory CD45RA+ cells. Each donor was a Caucasian adult residing in Nashville, Tennessee. The method was immunoSEQ multiplex PCR; TCRdb's version includes in-frame clones alone and lacks a portion of them. The sample has some 2,100,000 clones, about 93% seen once; the top ten hold 1.5% to 2%.

The specimen sequenced was naive CD8+ T cells from PBMCs. The rearrangement joins TRBV19 to TRBJ2-7, with 11 positions matching TRBD2. The clonotype originates from a man aged 18-30 years in good health. Some clones in this sample may be carry-over from other donors' samples. In DNA, the CDR3 is TGTGCCAGTAGTATAGCGGGACTAGCGGTTAACGAGCAGTACTTC. This encodes CASSIAGLAVNEQYF. Supplemented by reference TRBV19 and TRBJ2-7, the full variable domain reads DGGITQSPKYLFRKEGQNVTLSCEQNLNHDAMYWYRQDPGQGLRLIYYSQIVNDFQKGDIAEGYSVSREKKESFPLTVTSAQKNPTAFYLCASSIAGLAVNEQYFGPGTRLTVT.